Presented here are 8 T cell receptor beta chains from one specimen sequenced in a study of T cells in Graves' hyperthyroidism and ophthalmopathy. Researchers amplified the TCR beta CDR3 regions from RNA transcripts. HTBI primers drove first-round RT-PCR of the TCR CDR3. Via MiXCR, TCRdb re-called the multiplex PCR reads, giving one row per CDR3 protein. The sample lists 200,000 to 300,000 distinct CDR3 sequences; more than 20% were seen once. The sequenced sample was blood. All receptors derive from a woman in her forties with Graves' ophthalmopathy.

The rearrangement uses TRBV28 and TRBJ2-7, with D possibly being TRBD2 (5 bases). Trimming pared 8 bases from V and 3 bases from J, leaving 11 bases between. The CDR3 has 12 residues. The V gene's germline CDR1 is MDHEN and CDR2 SYDVKM. In nucleotides, the CDR3 is TGTGCCAGCGAAGCGGTAAACTACGAGCAGTACTTC. It is translated as CASEAVNYEQYF. The full variable domain, in which reference TRBV28 and TRBJ2-7 provide the parts outside the CDR3, is DVKVTQSSRYLVKRTGEKVFLECVQDMDHENMFWYRQDPGLGLRLIYFSYDVKMKEKGDIPEGYSVSREKKERFSLILESASTNQTSMYLCASEAVNYEQYFGPGTRLTVT.

In regard to this clonotype: Sequence at one end of the junction differs from germline and may be a read error. The chain uses TRBV4-1 and TRBJ1-2; unclear D gene. The CDR3 totals 14 residues. The germline V gene encodes CDR1 MGHRA and CDR2 YSYEKL. The CDR3 spells CASSHPGRINGYTF. CDR3 nucleotides: TGTGCCAGCAGCCATCCCGGGCGCATTAATGGCTACACCTTC.

This clonotype appeared many times. The chain joins TRBV6-1 to TRBJ1-5; D is ambiguous. The CDR3 consists of 15 residues. Looked up from germline, CDR1 is MNHNS and CDR2 is SASEGT. Deletions cut 3 bases from V and 2 bases from J, with 11 bases between. CDR3: CASSEIGRGNQPQHF. In DNA form, the CDR3 reads TGTGCCAGCAGTGAGATCGGAAGGGGCAATCAGCCCCAGCATTTT.

This clonotype occurred many times. The V and J genes are TRBV11-2 and TRBJ2-7, with TRBD2 matching 7 bases. The germline V gene has CDR1 SGHAT and CDR2 FQNNGV. The CDR3 covers 16 residues. Trimming cost V 4 bases and J 2 bases; bases outside gene matches: 11. For the CDR3, the DNA is TGTGCCAGCAGCTCCCGTTCAGGGCTAGCGGCCTACGAGCAGTACTTC. It is translated as CASSSRSGLAAYEQYF.

The gene calls are TRBV3-1 and TRBJ1-5; D unclear. CDR1 and CDR2 from the germline V gene are LGHDT and YNNKEL (reference sequence). This CDR3 region has 14 residues. V was cut by 1 base and J by 5 bases, with 9 bases left in between. This chain's CDR3 is CASSQGNGDQPQHF. CDR3 DNA sequence: TGTGCCAGCAGCCAAGGAAACGGGGATCAGCCCCAGCATTTT. Full variable domain (remainder filled in from reference TRBV3-1 and TRBJ1-5): DTAVSQTPKYLVTQMGNDKSIKCEQNLGHDTMYWYKQDSKKFLKIMFSYNNKELIINETVPNRFSPKSPDKAHLNLHINSLELGDSAVYFCASSQGNGDQPQHFGDGTRLSIL.

This clonotype was seen many times. The CDR3 is CASSEFLGDQPQHF. Here the CDR3 DNA reads TGTGCCAGCAGTGAATTTCTGGGAGATCAGCCCCAGCATTTT. V and J are TRBV6-1 and TRBJ1-5; no firm D call. The germline V gene has CDR1 MNHNS and CDR2 SASEGT. The V and J ends lost 2 bases and 5 bases respectively, with 10 bases between them. This CDR3 comprises 14 residues.

The chain is built from TRBV15 and TRBJ2-5; TRBD2 agrees at 7 bases. CDR1 LNHNV and CDR2 YYDKDF come from the germline V gene (reference sequence). V shed 6 bases and J 4 bases; nucleotides not matched to a gene: 8. There are 14 residues in the CDR3. CDR3 residues: CATRSGGVGETQYF. The CDR3 nucleotides read TGTGCCACCAGGTCGGGGGGAGTGGGAGAGACCCAGTACTTC. Full variable domain (missing parts from reference TRBV15 and TRBJ2-5): DAMVIQNPRYQVTQFGKPVTLSCSQTLNHNVMYWYQQKSSQAPKLLFHYYDKDFNNEADTPDNFQSRRPNTSFCFLDIRSPGLGDTAMYLCATRSGGVGETQYFGPGTRLLVL.

The genes are TRBV29-1 and TRBJ2-5, with TRBD1 matching over 7 bases. Germline CDR1 is SQVTM and CDR2 is ANQGSEA. V was pared by 7 bases and J by 1 base, with 3 bases of the junction left unmatched. The CDR3 is 12 amino acids. The CDR3 region is CSAGQTQETQYF. CDR3 nucleotides: TGCAGCGCGGGACAGACCCAAGAGACCCAGTACTTC. Supplemented by reference TRBV29-1 and TRBJ2-5, the full variable domain reads SAVISQKPSRDICQRGTSLTIQCQVDSQVTMMFWYRQQPGQSLTLIATANQGSEATYESGFVIDKFPISRPNLTFSTLTVSNMSPEDSSIYLCSAGQTQETQYFGPGTRLLVL.